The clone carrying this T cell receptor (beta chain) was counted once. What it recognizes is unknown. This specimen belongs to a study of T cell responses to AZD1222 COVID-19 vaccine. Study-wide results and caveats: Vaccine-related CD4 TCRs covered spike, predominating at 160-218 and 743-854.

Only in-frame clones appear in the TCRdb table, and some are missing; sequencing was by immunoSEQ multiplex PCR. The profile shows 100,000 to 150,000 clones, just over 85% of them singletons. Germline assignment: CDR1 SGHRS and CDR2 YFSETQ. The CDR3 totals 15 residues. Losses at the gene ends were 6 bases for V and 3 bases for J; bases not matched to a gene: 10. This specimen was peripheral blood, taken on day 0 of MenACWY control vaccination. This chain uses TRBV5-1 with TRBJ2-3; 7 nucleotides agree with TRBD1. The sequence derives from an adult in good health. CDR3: CASTPRGRGTDTQYF. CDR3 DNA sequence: TGCGCCAGCACCCCTCGAGGCAGGGGGACAGATACGCAGTATTTT.